The 23 T cell receptor beta chains presented below share a single source sample, sequenced in a study of T cells after yellow fever vaccination. MiXCR was run by TCRdb on the 5' RACE reads, yielding one entry per CDR3 protein. The sample contains 620,000 or so distinct CDR3 sequences, around an eighth of which appear only once. The sequences come from PBMCs, collected on the day of the yellow fever booster vaccination. These TCRs come from a young man who received the YFV17D yellow fever vaccine.

This chain uses TRBV30 with TRBJ1-1; no clear D. The CDR3 extends over 14 amino acids. The V gene's germline CDR1 is GTSNPN and CDR2 SVGIG (reference sequence). The germline V and J ends were trimmed by 0 bases and 0 bases, with 8 bases remaining between them. The CDR3 nucleotides read TGTGCCTGGAGTGTTCGGCCCCTGAACACTGAAGCTTTCTTT. Its translation: CAWSVRPLNTEAFF.

This clonotype was counted a few times. V is TRBV5-5 and J is TRBJ2-7, with 7 bases matching TRBD2. Germline V gene data show CDR1 as SGHKS and CDR2 as YYEKEE (reference sequence). The trim removed 1 base at V and 4 bases at J, leaving 5 bases unmatched. CDR3 length: 14 amino acids. The CDR3 DNA reads TGTGCCAGCAGCTTGTTCGGGGGAGGGTACGAGCAGTACTTC. Protein product: CASSLFGGGYEQYF. The variable domain in full, with the rest retrieved from reference TRBV5-5 and TRBJ2-7, is DAGVTQSPTHLIKTRGQQVTLRCSPISGHKSVSWYQQVLGQGPQFIFQYYEKEERGRGNFPDRFSARQFPNYSSELNVNALLLGDSALYLCASSLFGGGYEQYFGPGTRLTVT.

This clonotype was picked up a small number of times. The CDR3 spells CASSMRGGQLAYNEQFF. CDR3 nucleotide sequence: TGTGCCAGTAGTATGCGGGGGGGACAACTTGCCTACAATGAGCAGTTCTTC. The chain recombines TRBV19 with TRBJ2-1; 9 bases agree with TRBD2. CDR3 size: 17 residues. Per germline, CDR1 LNHDA and CDR2 SQIVND (reference sequence). Trimming cost V 3 bases and J 2 bases; bases outside gene matches: 8.

This clonotype has only a few counts. The rearrangement uses TRBV7-6 and TRBJ2-7; perhaps TRBD2 as D (5 bases). CDR3 size: 15 residues. In germline, CDR1 is SGHVS, CDR2 FNYEAQ. V was shortened by 0 bases and J by 0 bases, with 9 bases between the two germline ends. The chain's CDR3 is CASSLATEGSYEQYF. The DNA for the CDR3 is TGTGCCAGCAGCTTAGCAACAGAGGGCTCCTACGAGCAGTACTTC.

The genes are TRBV7-2 and TRBJ2-2; 7 bases are a match to TRBD1. The CDR3 totals 14 residues. CDR1 is SGHTA, CDR2 FQGNSA, per germline. V was pared by 6 bases and J by 8 bases, with 9 bases of the junction left unmatched. The CDR3 nucleotides read TGTGCCAGCAGACTAGGACAGGTCAAGGGGGAGCTGTTTTTT. As protein: CASRLGQVKGELFF.

The chain recombines TRBV5-1 with TRBJ2-6; unclear D gene. Trimming shortened V by 1 base and J by 0 bases, and 8 bases separated the two germline ends. Germline V CDR1 and CDR2: SGHRS, YFSETQ. CDR3 size: 16 residues. The CDR3, as DNA: TGCGCCAGCAGCTTGTTAGGAAACTCTGGGGCCAACGTCCTGACTTTC. It specifies CASSLLGNSGANVLTF.

The chain couples TRBV29-1 to TRBJ1-2; possible D gene TRBD1, 5 bases. Germline CDR1 SQVTM, CDR2 ANQGSEA. V dropped 1 base and J dropped 8 bases, with 20 bases sitting between them. The CDR3 sequence is 15 residues long. The CDR3 DNA sequence: TGCAGCGTTGAAGCGAAGGGGAACTTGGAAGTGGGCTACACCTTC. The encoded protein is CSVEAKGNLEVGYTF.

V is TRBV25-1 and J is TRBJ2-7, with D uncertain. V was pared by 6 bases and J by 0 bases, with 12 bases between. Germline CDR1 is MGHDK and CDR2 is SYGVNS. The CDR3 loop spans 14 amino acids. CDR3 coding DNA: TGTGCCAGCAGAAGGGAAGGATACTCCTACGAGCAGTACTTC. Amino acids: CASRREGYSYEQYF.

This clonotype came up a few times. The chain couples TRBV5-1 to TRBJ2-1; unclear D gene. CDR1 is SGHRS, CDR2 YFSETQ, per germline. Trimming took 6 bases from V and 3 from J, leaving 13 bases between them. CDR3 length: 14 residues. CDR3: CASNPLSLYNEQFF. The CDR3 DNA follows: TGCGCCAGCAACCCCCTGTCCCTCTACAATGAGCAGTTCTTC.

The table lists this clonotype with a few counts. The chain employs TRBV7-2 and TRBJ1-6, with 7 bases identical to TRBD1. CDR3 length: 15 amino acids. J lost 10 bases, V lost 4 bases, and 10 bases had no gene match. CDR1 is SGHTA, CDR2 FQGNSA, per germline. The CDR3 spells CASSSTTGVNSPLHF. The CDR3 DNA follows: TGTGCCAGCAGCTCCACTACAGGGGTGAACTCACCCCTCCACTTT.

This clonotype turned up a few times. V is TRBV5-1 and J is TRBJ1-2, with D unclear. Germline CDR1 and CDR2: SGHRS and YFSETQ. The CDR3 length is 12 residues. V dropped 2 bases and J dropped 9 bases, with 11 bases sitting between them. CDR3 region: CASSFYPGSYTF. CDR3 nucleotide sequence: TGCGCCAGCAGCTTTTATCCGGGAAGCTACACCTTC.

This clonotype has a handful of counts. This sequence joins TRBV7-2 and TRBJ1-5, with TRBD1 matching over 7 bases. The V gene's germline CDR1 is SGHTA and CDR2 FQGNSA. The V segment lost 3 bases and the J segment 10 bases; nucleotides outside the gene matches: 9. The CDR3 has 14 amino acids. The CDR3 sequence: CASSLTGFRDPQHF. The DNA for the CDR3 is TGTGCCAGCAGCTTGACAGGGTTTCGGGATCCCCAGCATTTT.

Only a few counts were recorded for this clonotype. This chain links TRBV27 with TRBJ2-7, with TRBD1 identical over 10 bases. V gave up 4 bases and J gave up 4 bases; unmatched junction bases: 4. The CDR3 contains 14 residues. Looked up from germline, CDR1 is MNHEY and CDR2 is SMNVEV (reference sequence). The CDR3 DNA is TGTGCCAGCAGTTCCGGGACAGGGGAATACGAGCAGTACTTC. This sequence encodes CASSSGTGEYEQYF.

This clonotype was counted between two and nine times. The CDR3, as DNA: TGTGCCAGCAGCGGCTGGGAGGGCACCGGGGAGCTGTTTTTT. This translates into CASSGWEGTGELFF. The chain carries TRBV13 and TRBJ2-2; 7 bases match TRBD2. Germline loops: CDR1 PRHDT, CDR2 FYEKMQ (reference sequence). The CDR3 sequence is 14 residues long. The trim removed 5 bases at V and 4 bases at J, leaving 4 bases unmatched.

This clonotype was picked up a small number of times. This chain uses TRBV19 with TRBJ2-1; D gene ambiguous. With 6 bases removed from V and 5 bases from J, the gap between germline ends came to 14 bases. This CDR3 comprises 14 residues. The germline gives CDR1 LNHDA, CDR2 SQIVND (reference sequence). CDR3 DNA sequence: TGTGCCAGTAGGAATCCGGGCCCCAACAATGAGCAGTTCTTC. This encodes CASRNPGPNNEQFF.

This clonotype has more than one count but fewer than ten. The chain links TRBV7-6 to TRBJ2-3, with no clear D. This CDR3 has 13 amino acids. The V end lost 3 bases, the J end lost 4 bases, and 8 bases lay between the germline ends. The V gene's germline CDR1 is SGHVS and CDR2 FNYEAQ. The CDR3 region has the DNA TGTGCCAGCAGCTTGGGTAATCCAGATACGCAGTATTTT. It yields the protein CASSLGNPDTQYF.

The chain is built from TRBV6-5 and TRBJ2-5; no clear D. V gave up 0 bases and J gave up 2 bases, with 10 bases separating them. This CDR3 region has 15 residues. The germline CDR1 and CDR2 sequences are MNHEY and SVGAGI. This CDR3 is CASSYSPGIQETQYF. The CDR3 bases are TGTGCCAGCAGTTACTCCCCGGGCATTCAAGAGACCCAGTACTTC.

The table lists this clonotype with a few counts. As DNA, the CDR3 is TGTGCCAGCAGTGCTCAGGGAAGCACAGATACGCAGTATTTT. Its protein is CASSAQGSTDTQYF. The V gene is TRBV6-4, the J gene TRBJ2-3; TRBD1 might be the D (5 bases). V shed 4 bases and J shed 0 bases, with 8 bases lying between them. From germline, CDR1 is MRHNA and CDR2 SNTAGT. CDR3 size: 14 residues.

This chain joins TRBV27 and TRBJ2-5, with TRBD1 matching over 7 bases. V lost 7 bases to trimming and J lost 3 bases; unmatched junction nucleotides: 11. Germline V gene lookup returns CDR1 MNHEY and CDR2 SMNVEV (reference sequence). This CDR3 region has 15 residues. CDR3 coding DNA: TGTGCCAGCACCGAAACCGGGACAGCCAAAGAGACCCAGTACTTC. It codes for CASTETGTAKETQYF.

This clonotype was seen a few times. This chain connects TRBV4-3 to TRBJ1-5; no clear D. Looked up from germline, CDR1 is LGHNA and CDR2 is YSLEER. V shed 0 bases and J shed 8 bases, with 8 bases lying between them. The CDR3 contains 13 residues. CDR3 loop: CASSQDSGEPQHF. CDR3 nucleotide sequence: TGCGCCAGCAGCCAAGATAGTGGGGAGCCCCAGCATTTT.

This clonotype was seen repeatedly, ten times or more. The CDR3 loop reads CASRPPGLAGDEQFF. Written as DNA, the CDR3 is TGTGCCAGCAGGCCCCCGGGACTAGCGGGAGATGAGCAGTTCTTC. The chain joins TRBV12-3 or TRBV12-4 to TRBJ2-1, with 14 positions matching TRBD2. Losses at the gene ends were 6 bases for V and 8 bases for J; bases not matched to a gene: 6. CDR3 size: 15 residues.

This clonotype was detected a few times. The J gene is TRBJ2-1, the V gene TRBV20-1; D remains unclear. V lost 7 bases, J lost 0 bases, and 10 bases lay in between. The germline V gene has CDR1 DFQATT and CDR2 SNEGSKA (reference sequence). The CDR3 consists of 13 residues. The CDR3 here is CSVEASSYNEQFF. The CDR3 DNA reads as TGCAGTGTTGAAGCGAGCTCCTACAATGAGCAGTTCTTC.

This chain joins TRBV29-1 and TRBJ2-7; D is possibly TRBD2 (5 bases). This CDR3 comprises 13 residues. CDR1 and CDR2 (germline): SQVTM, ANQGSEA. V dropped 4 bases and J dropped 3 bases, with 13 bases sitting between them. CDR3: CSVAEGEIYEQYF. DNA for the CDR3: TGCAGCGTTGCTGAGGGTGAAATCTACGAGCAGTACTTC.